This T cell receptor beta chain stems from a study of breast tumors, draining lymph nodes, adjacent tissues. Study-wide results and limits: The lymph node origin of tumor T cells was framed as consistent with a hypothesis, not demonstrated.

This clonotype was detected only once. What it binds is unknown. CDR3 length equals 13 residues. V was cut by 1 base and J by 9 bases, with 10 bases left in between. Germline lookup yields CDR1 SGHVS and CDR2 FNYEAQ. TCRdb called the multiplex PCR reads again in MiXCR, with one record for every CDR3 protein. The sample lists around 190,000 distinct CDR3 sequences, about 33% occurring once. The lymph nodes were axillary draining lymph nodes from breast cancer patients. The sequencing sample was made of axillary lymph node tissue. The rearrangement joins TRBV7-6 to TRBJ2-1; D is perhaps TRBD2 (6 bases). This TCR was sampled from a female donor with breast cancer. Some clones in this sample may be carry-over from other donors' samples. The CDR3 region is CASSLGGDSEQFF. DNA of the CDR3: TGTGCCAGCAGCTTAGGGGGGGATTCTGAGCAGTTCTTC.